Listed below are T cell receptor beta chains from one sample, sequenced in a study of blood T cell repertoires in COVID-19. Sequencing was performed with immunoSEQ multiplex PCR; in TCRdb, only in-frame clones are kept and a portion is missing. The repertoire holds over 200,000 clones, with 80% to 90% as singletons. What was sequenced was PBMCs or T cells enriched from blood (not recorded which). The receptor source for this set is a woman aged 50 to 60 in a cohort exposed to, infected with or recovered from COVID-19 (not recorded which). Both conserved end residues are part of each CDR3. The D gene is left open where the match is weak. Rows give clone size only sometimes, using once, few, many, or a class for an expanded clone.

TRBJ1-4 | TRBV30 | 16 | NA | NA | TGTGCCTGGAGTGTAGGGAATACAGGGTTGAGAGAAAAACTGTTTTTT | CAWSVGNTGLREKLFF
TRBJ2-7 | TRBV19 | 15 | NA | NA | TGTGCCAGTACGCTGGCCCTAGACAGGCCCTACGAGCAGTACTTC | CASTLALDRPYEQYF
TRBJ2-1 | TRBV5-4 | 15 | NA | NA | TGTGCCAGCAGCACGGGCGGGTATGCTTACAATGAGCAGTTCTTC | CASSTGGYAYNEQFF
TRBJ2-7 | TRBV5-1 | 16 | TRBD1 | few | TGCGCCAGCAGCGAATTTCCCGGACAGGCAGGCTACGAGCAGTACTTC | CASSEFPGQAGYEQYF
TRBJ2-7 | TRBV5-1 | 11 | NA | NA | TGCGCCAGCAGCCCCGGGGAGGAGCAGTACTTC | CASSPGEEQYF
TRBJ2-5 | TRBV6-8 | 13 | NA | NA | TGTGCCAGCAGCTCAGGGGACCAAGAGACCCAGTACTTC | CASSSGDQETQYF
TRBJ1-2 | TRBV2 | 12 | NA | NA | TGTGCCAGCAGCCAAACTACCTATGGCTACACCTTC | CASSQTTYGYTF
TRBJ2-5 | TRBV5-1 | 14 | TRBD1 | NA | TGCGCCAGCAGCTTGAGACAGGGCCAAGAGACCCAGTACTTC | CASSLRQGQETQYF
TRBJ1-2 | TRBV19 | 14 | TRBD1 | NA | TGTGCCAGCACTCCTCAGGGACAGCGCTATGGCTACACCTTC | CASTPQGQRYGYTF
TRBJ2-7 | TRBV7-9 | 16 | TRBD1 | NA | TGTGCCAGCAGCTGGCTAGGGACAGGGAGCTCCTACGAGCAGTACTTC | CASSWLGTGSSYEQYF
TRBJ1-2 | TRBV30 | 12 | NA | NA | TGTGCCTGGAGCCAAACAGGCCCTAGGTGTACCTTC | CAWSQTGPRCTF
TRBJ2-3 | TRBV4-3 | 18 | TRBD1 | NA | TGCGCCAGCAGCCAAGACCCAGGACAGGGGACGAGCACAGATACGCAGTATTTT | CASSQDPGQGTSTDTQYF
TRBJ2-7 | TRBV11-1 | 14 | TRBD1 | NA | TGTGCCAGCAGCCCGAGGACAGGGAACTACGAGCAGTACTTT | CASSPRTGNYEQYF
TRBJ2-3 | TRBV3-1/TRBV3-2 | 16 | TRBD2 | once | TGTGCCAGCAGCCCAACTCGGGGGGGCAGGAGAGATACGCAGTATTTT | CASSPTRGGRRDTQYF
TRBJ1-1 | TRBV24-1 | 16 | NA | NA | TGTGCCACCAGTGACGCCGACGAGCATGGGCAGCCTGAAGCTTTCTTT | CATSDADEHGQPEAFF
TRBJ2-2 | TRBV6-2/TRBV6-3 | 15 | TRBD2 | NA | TGTGCCAGCAGTGATGGCGGGGGGGCCTCCGGGGAGCTGTTTTTT | CASSDGGGASGELFF
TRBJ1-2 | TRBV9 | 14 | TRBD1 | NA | TGTGCCAGCAGCACAGGGGACAGGAACTATGGCTACACCTTC | CASSTGDRNYGYTF
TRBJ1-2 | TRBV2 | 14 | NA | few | TGTGCCAGCAGTGAAGCGGGCAGGGGTTATGGCTACACCTTC | CASSEAGRGYGYTF
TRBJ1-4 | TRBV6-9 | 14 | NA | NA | TGTGCCAGCAGTTATTTCTCGTCTAATGAAAAACTGTTTTTT | CASSYFSSNEKLFF
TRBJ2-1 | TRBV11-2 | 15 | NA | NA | TGTGCCAGCAACACCGAGACAGGATCCTACAATGAGCAGTTCTTC | CASNTETGSYNEQFF
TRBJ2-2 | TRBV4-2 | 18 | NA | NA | TGTGCCAGCAGCCAAGATATAGTGAGGGGGAGGAACACCGGGGAGCTGTTTTTT | CASSQDIVRGRNTGELFF
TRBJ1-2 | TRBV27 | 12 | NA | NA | TGTGCCAGCATCGACAGGATTAGAGGCTACACCTTC | CASIDRIRGYTF
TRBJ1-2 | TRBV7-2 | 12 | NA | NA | TGTGCCAGCAGCCTCGCGGGCTATGGCTACACCTTC | CASSLAGYGYTF
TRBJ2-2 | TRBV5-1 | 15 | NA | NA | TGCGCCAGCAGAACCGGGCAGGGCAACACCGGGGAGCTGTTTTTT | CASRTGQGNTGELFF
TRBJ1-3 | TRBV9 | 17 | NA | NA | TGTGCCAGCAGCGTAAGTACAGACAGTTCCTCTGGAAACACCATATATTTT | CASSVSTDSSSGNTIYF